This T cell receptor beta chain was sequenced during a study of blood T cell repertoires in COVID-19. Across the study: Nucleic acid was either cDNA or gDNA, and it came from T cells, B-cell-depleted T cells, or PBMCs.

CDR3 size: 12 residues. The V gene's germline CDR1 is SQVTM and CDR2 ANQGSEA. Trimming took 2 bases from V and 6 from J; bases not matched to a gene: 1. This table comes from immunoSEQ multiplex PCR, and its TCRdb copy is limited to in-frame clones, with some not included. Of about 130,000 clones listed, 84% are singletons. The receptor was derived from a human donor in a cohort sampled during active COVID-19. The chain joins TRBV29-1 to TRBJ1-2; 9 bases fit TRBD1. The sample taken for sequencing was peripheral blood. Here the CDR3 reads CSVERTGDGYTF. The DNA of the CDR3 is TGCAGCGTTGAAAGGACAGGGGATGGCTACACCTTC.